This TCR beta chain was profiled in a study of shared clonotypes between healthy human individuals. The germline V gene has CDR1 SQVTM and CDR2 ANQGSEA. CDR3 length: 14 amino acids. Trimming left V 4 bases short and J 1 base short, with 13 bases between. Assay used: immunoSEQ multiplex PCR; TCRdb lists only in-frame clones, some missing. The table lists about 180,000 clones, 85% to 95% of them singletons, with about 0.07% in the top ten. Every contributor of samples was a Caucasian grown-up residing in Nashville, Tennessee. This TCR came from a woman in her thirties in good health. The V gene is TRBV29-1, the J gene TRBJ2-5, with D possibly being TRBD2 (6 bases). Sequencing used naive CD4+ T cells sorted from blood. The subset here: CD45RA+ positively selected. The CDR3: CSVGPGSGQETQYF. CDR3 DNA: TGCAGCGTTGGCCCTGGTAGCGGCCAAGAGACCCAGTACTTC. Drawing the rest from reference TRBV29-1 and TRBJ2-5, the complete variable domain is SAVISQKPSRDICQRGTSLTIQCQVDSQVTMMFWYRQQPGQSLTLIATANQGSEATYESGFVIDKFPISRPNLTFSTLTVSNMSPEDSSIYLCSVGPGSGQETQYFGPGTRLLVL.